The 18 T cell receptor beta chains below were found in one sample sequenced in a study of cytomegalovirus exposure and HLA in healthy donors (TCRdb year 2017). Library creation used the immunoSEQ multiplex PCR assay. The multiplex PCR relied on a mix of 60 forward primers for TCR Vbeta segments and 13 reverse primers for TCR Jbeta segments. Not all clones reach the TCRdb copy of this immuneACCESS table, which keeps in-frame sequences only. Checked studies attribute under half of the gap to unresolved V genes and leave the rest unexplained. Counted in this sample were about 150,000 clones; 65% to 85% of them appeared once. The leading ten clones occupy around 3% of the sample. Sequencing was carried out using PBMCs. These receptor sequences come from a woman in her forties or fifties in good health and CMV-seropositive.

This rearrangement joins TRBV2 to TRBJ2-3; D perhaps matches TRBD2 (5 bases). CDR1 and CDR2 from the germline V gene are SNHLY and FYNNEI. The CDR3 runs 19 residues. V was cut by 2 bases and J by 2 bases, with 23 bases left in between. The chain's CDR3 is CASSESRAAVSSYTDTQYF. Here the CDR3 DNA reads TGTGCCAGCAGTGAAAGCCGAGCGGCCGTGTCCTCGTACACAGATACGCAGTATTTT.

V and J are TRBV28 and TRBJ1-1; TRBD1 agrees at 10 bases. This CDR3 is 15 amino acids long. The germline CDR1 and CDR2 sequences are MDHEN and SYDVKM. V dropped 11 bases and J dropped 1; count of bases not matched to a gene: 10. In DNA form, the CDR3 reads TGTGCCGCCCACGGACAGGGGGGTTCGAACACTGAAGCTTTCTTT. This encodes CAAHGQGGSNTEAFF.

The chain carries TRBV6-6 and TRBJ2-7; TRBD1 aligns across 12 bases. Looked up from germline, CDR1 is MNHNY and CDR2 is SVGAGI (reference sequence). The CDR3 totals 15 residues. V gave up 6 bases and J gave up 4 bases; unmatched junction bases: 7. The CDR3 DNA reads as TGTGCCAGCAGGGCAGGGACAGGGGGCTGGTACGAGCAGTACTTC. This gives the protein CASRAGTGGWYEQYF.

The V gene is TRBV10-1, the J gene TRBJ2-2; D might be TRBD1 (6 bases). The CDR3 has 15 residues. Per the germline V gene, CDR1 is WNHNN and CDR2 is SYGVQD (reference sequence). V dropped 8 bases and J dropped 4 bases, with 17 bases sitting between them. CDR3 nucleotides: TGCGCCAGCGGGGAACAGGGAAGTGGCACCGGGGAGCTGTTTTTT. It translates to CASGEQGSGTGELFF.

This clone was counted between two and nine times. The genes are TRBV30 and TRBJ1-2, with TRBD1 as a possible D gene (5 bases). Trimming pared 0 bases from V and 0 bases from J, leaving 14 bases between. The germline V gene encodes CDR1 GTSNPN and CDR2 SVGIG (reference sequence). CDR3 length: 16 residues. The CDR3 reads CAWSVHRPSANYGYTF. As DNA, the CDR3 is TGTGCCTGGAGTGTACACAGGCCCTCAGCTAACTATGGCTACACCTTC.

The rearrangement links TRBV28 to TRBJ1-2, with 10 nucleotides matching TRBD1. The V segment lost 6 bases and the J segment 8 bases; nucleotides outside the gene matches: 9. Germline V lookup: CDR1 MDHEN, CDR2 SYDVKM. The CDR3 is 14 residues long. The CDR3 DNA reads TGTGCCAGCAGACATCCCGGGGACAGGGGAGGCTACACCTTC. Amino acid sequence: CASRHPGDRGGYTF.

The chain is built from TRBV2 and TRBJ2-5; 12 bases match TRBD2. Germline trimming cut 1 base from V and 7 bases from J; bases unmatched to any gene: 7. CDR1 and CDR2 from the germline V gene are SNHLY and FYNNEI. The CDR3 sequence is 16 residues long. Written as DNA, the CDR3 is TGTGCCAGCAGTGAAGGACTAGCGGGAGTGGTTGGGACCCAGTACTTC. It translates to CASSEGLAGVVGTQYF. Full variable domain (outside the CDR3, taken from reference TRBV2 and TRBJ2-5): EPEVTQTPSHQVTQMGQEVILRCVPISNHLYFYWYRQILGQKVEFLVSFYNNEISEKSEIFDDQFSVERPDGSNFTLKIRSTKLEDSAMYFCASSEGLAGVVGTQYFGPGTRLLVL.

The V and J genes are TRBV5-1 and TRBJ1-3; possibly TRBD1 for D (6 bases). The CDR3 extends over 18 amino acids. Trimming removed 1 base from V and 0 bases from J, with 17 bases in between. Germline-derived CDR1 and CDR2 are SGHRS and YFSETQ. CDR3 residues: CASSLSVGGASSGNTIYF. The CDR3 DNA reads as TGCGCCAGCAGCTTGTCCGTGGGGGGGGCAAGCTCTGGAAACACCATATATTTT.

This clone came up a few times. This sequence joins TRBV30 and TRBJ2-3, with 10 bases identical to TRBD1. In germline, CDR1 is GTSNPN, CDR2 SVGIG (reference sequence). The CDR3 runs to 15 residues. The V and J ends lost 1 base and 2 bases, in that order; junction bases with no gene match: 3. The chain's CDR3 is CAWSAGTGDTDTQYF. CDR3 coding DNA: TGTGCCTGGAGTGCCGGGACAGGGGACACAGATACGCAGTATTTT.

J is TRBJ2-6 and V is TRBV30, with 8 bases identical to TRBD1. Germline-derived CDR1 and CDR2 are GTSNPN and SVGIG (reference sequence). J was trimmed by 4 bases and V by 1 base; bases with no gene match: 3. The CDR3 contains 15 residues. CDR3 nucleotide sequence: TGTGCCTGGAGTGGGACAGGGATCGGGGCCAACGTCCTGACTTTC. Residues: CAWSGTGIGANVLTF.

The V call is TRBV28, the J call TRBJ2-7; D uncertain. V was pared by 4 bases and J by 7 bases, with 11 bases between. The CDR3 extends over 12 amino acids. Germline V CDR1 and CDR2: MDHEN, SYDVKM. Written as DNA, the CDR3 is TGTGCCAGCAGTTCGGTCTCGAAGGAGCAGTACTTC. It translates to CASSSVSKEQYF.

The V gene is TRBV12-5, the J gene TRBJ1-1, with 7 positions matching TRBD1. Germline V gene sequence: CDR1 LGHNT, CDR2 FRNRAP. Unmatched junction bases numbered 4, after V lost 1 base and J lost 8 bases. There are 13 residues in the CDR3. The CDR3 loop reads CASGLDRGSEAFF. In DNA form, the CDR3 reads TGTGCTAGTGGTTTGGACAGGGGATCAGAAGCTTTCTTT.

The chain combines TRBV19 with TRBJ2-1; 9 positions match TRBD2. Germline V CDR1 and CDR2: LNHDA, SQIVND (reference sequence). CDR3 size: 16 residues. The J segment lost 7 bases and the V segment lost 8 bases, leaving 15 bases of the junction unmatched. In DNA form, the CDR3 reads TGTGCCAGTCGAGGGTTCGGTAGCGGGAGCGAGAATGAGCAGTTCTTC. Protein: CASRGFGSGSENEQFF.

This clone was detected a few times. An end of the junction does not agree with germline; a read error may underlie this. CDR3: CSVVFAGDYSGANGLTF. CDR3 bases: TGCAGCGTTGTGTTTGCGGGGGACTACTCTGGGGCCAACGGCCTGACTTTC. The chain carries TRBV29-1 and TRBJ2-6; 7 nucleotides match TRBD2. The CDR3 is 17 residues long. The V gene's germline CDR1 is SQVTM and CDR2 ANQGSEA.

The chain recombines TRBV27 with TRBJ2-3; no clear D. V shed 2 bases and J shed 4 bases, with 10 bases lying between them. There are 14 residues in the CDR3. Germline-derived CDR1 and CDR2 are MNHEY and SMNVEV (reference sequence). This CDR3 reads CASSLDPRSDTQYF. The CDR3 DNA is TGTGCCAGCAGTTTAGATCCCAGATCAGATACGCAGTATTTT.

V is TRBV7-8 and J is TRBJ2-7, with TRBD1 matching 8 bases. Looked up from germline, CDR1 is SGHVS and CDR2 is FQNEAQ. The CDR3 extends over 16 amino acids. Germline trimming cut 2 bases from V and 1 base from J; bases unmatched to any gene: 7. This chain's CDR3 is CASSLKTGGGSYEQYF. In nucleotides, the CDR3 is TGTGCCAGCAGCTTAAAAACAGGGGGTGGGTCCTACGAGCAGTACTTC.

This chain joins TRBV11-3 and TRBJ2-7; TRBD2 matches 8 bases. V lost 4 bases to trimming and J lost 6 bases; unmatched junction nucleotides: 14. The germline CDR1 and CDR2 sequences are SGHNT and YENEEA. There are 16 residues in the CDR3. DNA of the CDR3: TGTGCCAGCAGCTCATTTTCGGGGGGGCTCGGGGTCGAGCAGTACTTC. The encoded protein is CASSSFSGGLGVEQYF.

V usage is TRBV5-4 and J usage is TRBJ1-3, with a tentative D call TRBD1 (5 bases). The V gene lost 4 bases and the J gene lost 0 bases, with 8 bases spanning the gap. Germline loops: CDR1 SGHNT, CDR2 YYREEE (reference sequence). The CDR3 is made up of 14 amino acids. This CDR3 is CASSTDISGNTIYF. The CDR3 DNA follows: TGTGCCAGCAGCACGGACATCTCTGGAAACACCATATATTTT.